This T cell receptor (beta chain) comes out of a study of blood T cell repertoires in COVID-19. Study-wide background: Sites across the United States, Italy and Spain contributed samples from acute and convalescent COVID-19. The cDNA or gDNA used as material had been derived from T cells, B-cell-depleted T cells, or PBMCs.

CDR1 is KGHSH, CDR2 LQKENI, per germline. Trimming took 1 base from V and 5 from J; bases not matched to a gene: 4. This CDR3 comprises 14 residues. Original methodology: Reference gene primer amplification in the assay estimated nucleated cell counts. Sequencing used immunoSEQ multiplex PCR; TCRdb keeps in-frame clones, though not all of them. The D gene and trimming were derived from the DNA, and the V and J assignments and clone size from that table. Altogether tens of thousands of clones are present, 90% being singletons, with the ten largest covering roughly 0.73%. Only a few counts were recorded for this clone.

This clonotype was sampled from a woman aged 80 or older with acute or convalescent COVID-19. The chain uses TRBV18 and TRBJ2-7, with TRBD1 identical over 8 bases. The sequenced sample was peripheral blood. CDR3 in DNA: TGTGCCAGCTCACCACATGGACAGGGTGACGAGCAGTACTTC. Protein sequence: CASSPHGQGDEQYF.